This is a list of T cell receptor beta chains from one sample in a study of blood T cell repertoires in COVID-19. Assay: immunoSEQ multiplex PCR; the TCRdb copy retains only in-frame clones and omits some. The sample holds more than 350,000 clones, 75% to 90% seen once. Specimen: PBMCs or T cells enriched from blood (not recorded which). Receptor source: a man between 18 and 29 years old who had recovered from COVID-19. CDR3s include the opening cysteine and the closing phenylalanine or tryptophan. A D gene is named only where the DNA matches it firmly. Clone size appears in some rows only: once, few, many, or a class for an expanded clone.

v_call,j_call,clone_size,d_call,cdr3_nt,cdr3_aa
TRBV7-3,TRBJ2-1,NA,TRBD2,TGTGCCAGCAGCTCAACCGGGGACTATAAGTCTTATGAGCAGTTCTTC,CASSSTGDYKSYEQFF
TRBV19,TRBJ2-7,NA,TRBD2,TGTGCCAGTAGTATCCTAGCGGGAGGTTCCTACGAGCAGTACTTC,CASSILAGGSYEQYF
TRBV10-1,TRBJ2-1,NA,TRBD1,TGCGCCAGCAGTCCCAACTCCGGGACAGGGGATGAGCAGTTCTTC,CASSPNSGTGDEQFF
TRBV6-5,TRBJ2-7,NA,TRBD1,TGTGCCAGCAGCGACAGGGGAAGGGTCTACGAGCAGTACTTC,CASSDRGRVYEQYF
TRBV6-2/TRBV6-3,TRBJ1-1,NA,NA,TGTGCCAGCAGCTGGACAGTAACTGAAGCTTTCTTT,CASSWTVTEAFF
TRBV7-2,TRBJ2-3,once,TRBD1,TGTGCCAGCAGCAAGACAGGGGATATCACAGATACGCAGTATTTT,CASSKTGDITDTQYF
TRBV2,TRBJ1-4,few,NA,TGTGCCAGCAGTGAAAGGAACCAGGGGACCGAAAAACTGTTTTTT,CASSERNQGTEKLFF
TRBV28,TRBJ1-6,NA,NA,TGTGCCAGCAGACCTTCCTCGGACAGCAATTCACCCCTCCACTTT,CASRPSSDSNSPLHF
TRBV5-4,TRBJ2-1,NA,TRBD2,TGTGCCAGCAGCTTGGCTAGCGGACAAAGGAATGAGCAGTTCTTC,CASSLASGQRNEQFF
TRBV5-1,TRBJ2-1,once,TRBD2,TGCGCCAGCAGCTTCGGGACTAGCGGGAGGGCCTACAATGAGCAGTTCTTC,CASSFGTSGRAYNEQFF
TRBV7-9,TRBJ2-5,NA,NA,TGTGCCAGCAGCTTAGAGGGGGCCCAGTACTTC,CASSLEGAQYF
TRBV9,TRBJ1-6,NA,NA,TGTGCCAGCAGCGAGGCAGGGGATAATTCACCCCTCCACTTT,CASSEAGDNSPLHF
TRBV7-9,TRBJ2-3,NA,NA,TGTGCCAACGCAGCCTCAGGAGATACGCAGTATTTT,CANAASGDTQYF
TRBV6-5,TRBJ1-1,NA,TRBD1,TGTGCCAGCAGAAGACAGGGGTGGGGGAACACTGAAGCTTTCTTT,CASRRQGWGNTEAFF